The subject of this entry is one T cell receptor (beta chain). Its target is unknown. The sample is drawn from a study of cytomegalovirus exposure and HLA in healthy donors. Study-level results: TCR association rates varied by HLA locus in a later analysis, with DRB1 highest and HLA-C lowest. Reports credit the classifier with highly specific, highly sensitive diagnosis of cytomegalovirus status. Researchers catalogued some 160 TCR beta chains as cytomegalovirus-associated.

Vbeta (60) and Jbeta (13) primers were used in the PCR. TCRdb's copy holds only in-frame clones and misses some; the assay was immunoSEQ multiplex PCR. This sample yields 140,000 or so clones, of which roughly 9.4% are seen a single time; 1.8% belongs to the top ten. Sample: PBMCs. The sequence derives from a male donor in good health and CMV-seronegative.

CDR3 protein: CASSIGWGLYEQYF. The CDR3 nucleotides read TGTGCCAGTAGTATTGGTTGGGGCCTATACGAGCAGTACTTC. The chain links TRBV19 to TRBJ2-7, with D maybe TRBD1 (5 bases). The germline V gene has CDR1 LNHDA and CDR2 SQIVND (reference sequence). Trimming left V 3 bases short and J 4 bases short, with 13 bases between. This CDR3 region has 14 residues.